One and the same sample provided the 25 T cell receptor beta chains below, sequenced in a study of radiotherapy plus CTLA-4 blockade in lung cancer. The repertoire was sequenced with immunoSEQ multiplex PCR; TCRdb's copy has only in-frame clones and lacks some. The sample lists about 85,000 clones, more than 75% occurring once. The source material was peripheral blood, sampled from a patient treated with radiotherapy plus ipilimumab. These receptors originate from a human donor with non-small cell lung cancer who had a partial response to radiotherapy plus ipilimumab.

The J gene is TRBJ2-7, the V gene TRBV5-1, with D maybe TRBD1 (6 bases). This CDR3 region has 14 residues. V was trimmed by 5 bases and J by 2 bases, leaving 14 bases between them. Germline CDR1 SGHRS, CDR2 YFSETQ. CDR3 loop: CASRLGDTTYEQYV. CDR3 DNA: TGCGCCAGCAGACTCGGGGACACAACCTACGAGCAGTACGTC.

DNA of the CDR3: TGTGCCAGCAGTGAATTCCTCTACGAGCAGTACTTC. Encoded protein: CASSEFLYEQYF. The rearrangement links TRBV6-1 to TRBJ2-7; D unclear. Trimming pared 2 bases from V and 3 bases from J, leaving 5 bases between. The CDR3 runs to 12 residues. The germline V gene encodes CDR1 MNHNS and CDR2 SASEGT.

The rearrangement links TRBV7-9 to TRBJ2-7; D perhaps matches TRBD2 (5 bases). V was pared by 3 bases and J by 4 bases, with 13 bases between. Germline V gene sequence: CDR1 SEHNR, CDR2 FQNEAQ (reference sequence). The CDR3 has 14 amino acids. The CDR3 here is CASSFGLGGYEQYF. In nucleotides, the CDR3 is TGTGCCAGCAGCTTTGGACTTGGTGGGTACGAGCAGTACTTC.

This chain joins TRBV5-6 and TRBJ2-5, with D perhaps TRBD1 (5 bases). The V and J ends lost 4 bases and 2 bases respectively, with 15 bases between them. Germline values: CDR1 SGHDT, CDR2 YYEEEE. CDR3 length equals 15 residues. CDR3 nucleotide sequence: TGTGCCAGCAGCCGGTCTCAGGGTCGACAAGAGACCCAGTACTTC. Translating gives CASSRSQGRQETQYF.

The chain joins TRBV29-1 to TRBJ2-5; 9 bases agree with TRBD2. The V and J ends lost 6 bases and 6 bases, in that order; junction bases with no gene match: 14. Germline V lookup: CDR1 SQVTM, CDR2 ANQGSEA. The CDR3 sequence is 15 residues long. In nucleotides, the CDR3 is TGCAGCGTCATTCCCGGGACTAGCCTCGTTAAGACCCAGTACTTC. Its protein is CSVIPGTSLVKTQYF.

This clone was recorded only once. The rearrangement joins TRBV27 to TRBJ2-4, with TRBD2 matching over 10 bases. Germline V CDR1 and CDR2: MNHEY, SMNVEV (reference sequence). The length of the CDR3 is 22 residues. V lost 7 bases and J lost 0; bases outside the gene matches: 24. CDR3 nucleotides: TGTGCCAGCACCTATAGCGGGAGGCCCTACACCCACCAATTATTAGCCAAAAACATTCAGTACTTC. It translates to CASTYSGRPYTHQLLAKNIQYF.

This clone is a singleton in its sample. This chain joins TRBV7-8 and TRBJ2-7; 7 bases line up with TRBD1. The J segment lost 6 bases and the V segment lost 3 bases, leaving 2 bases of the junction unmatched. This CDR3 is built from 12 residues. Germline CDR1 SGHVS, CDR2 FQNEAQ. The CDR3 nucleotides read TGTGCCAGCAGCTTTACAGGGGCCGAGCAGTACGTC. This encodes CASSFTGAEQYV.

A few counts support this clone. The CDR3 reads CASSESDRGSYEQYF. The CDR3 bases are TGTGCCAGCAGTGAATCGGACAGGGGTTCCTACGAGCAGTACTTC. The chain couples TRBV6-1 to TRBJ2-7; 9 bases are a match to TRBD1. The CDR3 consists of 15 residues. Germline trimming cut 2 bases from V and 1 base from J; bases unmatched to any gene: 3. Germline CDR1 MNHNS, CDR2 SASEGT.

This sequence joins TRBV28 and TRBJ1-5; D is perhaps TRBD1 (5 bases). Germline values: CDR1 MDHEN, CDR2 SYDVKM. The germline V and J ends were trimmed by 4 bases and 1 base, with 20 bases remaining between them. This CDR3 is 18 amino acids long. CDR3 nucleotide sequence: TGTGCCAGCAGTTGGGGGGGTAGGGGTTCTAGAAGCAATCAGCCCCAGCATTTT. Protein sequence: CASSWGGRGSRSNQPQHF.

The chain joins TRBV7-2 to TRBJ2-1; 7 nucleotides match TRBD1. The CDR3 is made up of 16 amino acids. Germline CDR1 reads SGHTA; CDR2 reads FQGNSA. V gave up 3 bases and J gave up 4 bases; unmatched junction bases: 9. CDR3 residues: CASSLPGTDPYNEQFF. CDR3 sequence (DNA): TGTGCCAGCAGCTTGCCCGGGACAGACCCTTACAATGAGCAGTTCTTC.

The table lists this clone with a few counts. V gene TRBV28 combines with J gene TRBJ2-1; D is uncertain. This CDR3 spans 19 amino acids. V dropped 4 bases and J dropped 1 base, with 23 bases sitting between them. Per the germline V gene, CDR1 is MDHEN and CDR2 is SYDVKM. The DNA of the CDR3 is TGTGCCAGCAGTTCCCTTTTGGTCTTGCGGTTCGATTCCTACAATGAGCAGTTCTTC. It is translated as CASSSLLVLRFDSYNEQFF.

This clone showed up just a few times. The rearrangement uses TRBV6-1 and TRBJ1-4, with D unclear. Germline V lookup: CDR1 MNHNS, CDR2 SASEGT. Trimming shortened V by 11 bases and J by 3 bases, and 16 bases separated the two germline ends. The CDR3 is made up of 14 amino acids. CDR3 sequence: CASVGWAANEKLFF. CDR3 DNA sequence: TGTGCCTCCGTAGGTTGGGCAGCTAATGAAAAACTGTTTTTT.

The V gene is TRBV5-1, the J gene TRBJ1-2; D is possibly TRBD1 (5 bases). The CDR3 has 12 residues. CDR1 is SGHRS and CDR2 is YFSETQ in the germline V gene. Between the trimmed V and J ends, which lost 3 bases and 6 bases, there was a span of 9 bases. For the CDR3, the DNA is TGCGCCAGCAGCTCCCAGGGAAATGGCTACACCTTC. This codes for CASSSQGNGYTF.

This sequence joins TRBV18 and TRBJ2-5, with D perhaps TRBD1 (6 bases). V was shortened by 5 bases and J by 2 bases, with 12 bases between the two germline ends. The CDR3 covers 14 residues. CDR1 KGHSH and CDR2 LQKENI come from the germline V gene. CDR3 bases: TGTGCCAGCTCATCTCCGGACAGACAAGAGACCCAGTACTTC. Amino acid sequence: CASSSPDRQETQYF.

This rearrangement joins TRBV6-6 to TRBJ2-7; TRBD1 agrees at 10 bases. CDR3 length: 14 amino acids. Germline CDR1 MNHNY, CDR2 SVGAGI (reference sequence). V trimming: 7 bases; J trimming: 2 bases; junction bases outside the gene matches: 5. As DNA, the CDR3 is TGTGCCAGCAAGTCGGGGACAGGGGCCTACGAGCAGTACGTC. It yields the protein CASKSGTGAYEQYV.

The chain joins TRBV6-6 to TRBJ2-1; 10 bases are shared with TRBD2. In germline, CDR1 is MNHNY, CDR2 SVGAGI (reference sequence). The CDR3 has 16 residues. The V segment lost 4 bases and the J segment 6 bases; nucleotides outside the gene matches: 9. Here the CDR3 DNA reads TGTGCCAGCAGTTTTCGTGCGTTAGCGGGGGGCAATGAGCAGTTCTTC. It specifies CASSFRALAGGNEQFF.

The chain has TRBV27 and TRBJ2-1; D gene unclear. This CDR3 has 12 residues. V was shortened by 5 bases and J by 6 bases, with 8 bases between the two germline ends. Germline assignment: CDR1 MNHEY and CDR2 SMNVEV (reference sequence). The CDR3 here is CASSPPGNEQFF. The CDR3 nucleotides read TGTGCCAGCAGTCCCCCCGGCAATGAGCAGTTCTTC.

The chain combines TRBV5-4 with TRBJ1-4; no clear D. CDR1 SGHNT and CDR2 YYREEE come from the germline V gene (reference sequence). Trimming left V 2 bases short and J 10 bases short, with 15 bases between. This CDR3 region has 14 residues. CDR3 sequence: CASSFKGNRGKLFF. The CDR3 DNA follows: TGTGCCAGCAGCTTTAAAGGGAATCGGGGAAAACTGTTTTTT.

The sample holds a few counts of this clone. V usage is TRBV19 and J usage is TRBJ1-5; D is undetermined. The CDR3 sequence is 14 residues long. Germline assignment: CDR1 LNHDA and CDR2 SQIVND (reference sequence). Trimming took off 6 bases at V and 0 bases at J, with 9 bases between the two ends. The CDR3 spells CASSPLYSNQPQHF. The DNA for the CDR3 is TGTGCCAGTAGCCCACTGTATAGCAATCAGCCCCAGCATTTT.

The rearrangement uses TRBV4-1 and TRBJ2-7; D might be TRBD1 (5 bases). The V end lost 4 bases, the J end lost 5 bases, and 12 bases lay between the germline ends. This CDR3 spans 13 amino acids. Germline CDR1 is MGHRA and CDR2 is YSYEKL. This CDR3 reads CASSPRTSNEQYF. CDR3 sequence (DNA): TGCGCCAGCAGCCCCCGGACATCTAACGAGCAGTACTTC.

The chain combines TRBV6-5 with TRBJ1-5; D remains unclear. The CDR3 is 14 residues long. V shed 6 bases and J shed 4 bases, with 13 bases lying between them. Germline assignment: CDR1 MNHEY and CDR2 SVGAGI. The CDR3, as DNA: TGTGCCAGCAGAGGCGGCGGTTGGAATCAGCCCCAGCATTTT. As protein: CASRGGGWNQPQHF.

The CDR3 here is CASSLAQTLAGRDDTQYF. The CDR3 nucleotides are TGTGCCAGCAGCTTGGCCCAAACACTAGCGGGAAGGGATGATACGCAGTATTTT. The V and J genes are TRBV5-4 and TRBJ2-3; TRBD2 matches 10 bases. The CDR3 extends over 18 amino acids. Looked up from germline, CDR1 is SGHNT and CDR2 is YYREEE (reference sequence). V shed 0 bases, J shed 6 bases, and the junction held 13 bases outside the gene matches. Full variable domain (missing parts from reference TRBV5-4 and TRBJ2-3): ETGVTQSPTHLIKTRGQQVTLRCSSQSGHNTVSWYQQALGQGPQFIFQYYREEENGRGNFPPRFSGLQFPNYSSELNVNALELDDSALYLCASSLAQTLAGRDDTQYFGPGTRLTVL.

V usage is TRBV19 and J usage is TRBJ1-1, with unresolved D. Trimming took 8 bases from V and 1 from J, leaving 8 bases between them. Germline values: CDR1 LNHDA, CDR2 SQIVND (reference sequence). The CDR3 consists of 12 residues. CDR3 in amino acids: CASSLRNTEAFF. CDR3 nucleotides: TGTGCCAGTTCATTGCGGAACACTGAAGCTTTCTTT.

The V gene is TRBV6-1, the J gene TRBJ1-2; D perhaps matches TRBD1 (6 bases). In germline, CDR1 is MNHNS, CDR2 SASEGT. This CDR3 spans 19 amino acids. V shed 2 bases and J shed 1 base, with 23 bases lying between them. This CDR3 reads CASSEKGWGRGYFNYGYTF. The CDR3 DNA reads TGTGCCAGCAGTGAAAAAGGTTGGGGCAGGGGATACTTTAACTATGGCTACACCTTC.

The chain employs TRBV5-4 and TRBJ2-2; possibly TRBD1 for D (5 bases). This CDR3 has 14 amino acids. V lost 7 bases and J lost 3, with 13 bases in between. CDR1 and CDR2 from the germline V gene are SGHNT and YYREEE (reference sequence). CDR3 sequence (DNA): TGTGCCAGCTTAGCAGGGTTGGACACCGGGGAGCTGTTTTTT. The encoded protein is CASLAGLDTGELFF.